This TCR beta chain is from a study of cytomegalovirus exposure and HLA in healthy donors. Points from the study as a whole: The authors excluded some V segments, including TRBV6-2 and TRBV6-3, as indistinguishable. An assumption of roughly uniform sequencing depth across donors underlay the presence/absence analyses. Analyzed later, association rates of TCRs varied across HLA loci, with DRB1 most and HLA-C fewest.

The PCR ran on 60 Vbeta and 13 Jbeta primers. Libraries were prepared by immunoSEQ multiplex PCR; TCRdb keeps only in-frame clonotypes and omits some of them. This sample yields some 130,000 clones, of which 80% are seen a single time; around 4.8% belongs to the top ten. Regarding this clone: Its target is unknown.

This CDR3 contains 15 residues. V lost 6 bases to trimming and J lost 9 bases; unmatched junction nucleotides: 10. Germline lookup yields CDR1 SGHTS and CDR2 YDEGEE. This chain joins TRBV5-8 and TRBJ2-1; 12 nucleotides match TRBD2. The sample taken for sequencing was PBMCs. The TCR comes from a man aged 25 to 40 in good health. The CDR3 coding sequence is TGTGCCAGCAATCCGGGACTAGCGGGCTTCACTGAGCAGTTCTTC. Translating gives CASNPGLAGFTEQFF.